The 20 T cell receptor beta chains below were found in one sample sequenced in a study of neurological immune-mediated disorders (dated by TCRdb to about 2019). Libraries were built with 5' RACE. The reads were generated on an Illumina HiSeq 2500. In TCRdb, the public reads were trimmed at Q25 with fastp and aligned with MiXCR, with productive beta chains retained. Rows with one shared CDR3 protein collapse into an entry with the most common genes and DNA. The table for this sample lists nearly 45,000 distinct CDR3 sequences; about a fifth of them were counted only once. The ten largest clonotypes hold about 4.5% of the sample. The sample's time point label is to be understood as: technical triplicate 3. Sequenced: PBMCs. These receptor sequences come from a man aged 55-75 years with HTLV-1-associated myelopathy (HAM/TSP).

This clonotype came up many times. The rearrangement uses TRBV5-1 and TRBJ2-2; no firm D call. CDR3 size: 14 residues. The V gene lost 5 bases and the J gene lost 5 bases, with 13 bases spanning the gap. Germline V lookup: CDR1 SGHRS, CDR2 YFSETQ. The CDR3 here is CASRGSKKTGELFF. CDR3 sequence (DNA): TGCGCCAGCAGAGGGTCTAAGAAGACCGGGGAGCTGTTTTTT.

This clonotype showed up just a few times. The chain employs TRBV20-1 and TRBJ2-1; 11 nucleotides match TRBD2. Trimming cost V 6 bases and J 4 bases; bases outside gene matches: 8. This CDR3 is 15 amino acids long. Germline CDR1 reads DFQATT; CDR2 reads SNEGSKA (reference sequence). The CDR3 sequence is CSAALGTSGYNEQFF. The CDR3 DNA follows: TGCAGTGCCGCACTCGGGACTAGCGGATACAATGAGCAGTTCTTC.

This clonotype was detected many times. The chain carries TRBV20-1 and TRBJ2-1; 7 nucleotides match TRBD2. The CDR3 is made up of 13 amino acids. V was pared by 4 bases and J by 7 bases, with 7 bases of the junction left unmatched. The germline V gene encodes CDR1 DFQATT and CDR2 SNEGSKA (reference sequence). The CDR3 nucleotides read TGCAGTGCTATGCGGGAGAATACGAATGAGCAGTTCTTC. It is translated as CSAMRENTNEQFF.

Many counts were recorded for this clonotype. The chain is built from TRBV18 and TRBJ2-7; 8 bases align to TRBD1. The V segment lost 5 bases and the J segment 3 bases; nucleotides outside the gene matches: 12. This CDR3 is 16 amino acids long. Germline V gives CDR1 KGHSH, CDR2 LQKENI. Written as DNA, the CDR3 is TGTGCCAGCTCATCAACCCGACAGGGGAACAGCTACGAGCAGTACTTC. Translation: CASSSTRQGNSYEQYF.

The sample holds many counts of this clonotype. The CDR3 DNA reads TGTGCCAGCAGCCCAAGACTAGCGGGGGGTCGCAATGAGCAGTTCTTC. Translating it yields CASSPRLAGGRNEQFF. The rearrangement uses TRBV28 and TRBJ2-1, with 13 bases identical to TRBD2. The V gene's germline CDR1 is MDHEN and CDR2 SYDVKM. The J segment lost 6 bases and the V segment lost 6 bases, leaving 8 bases of the junction unmatched. The CDR3 loop spans 16 amino acids.

This clonotype was counted many times. The chain carries TRBV15 and TRBJ2-1, with no clear D. With 1 base removed from V and 5 bases from J, the gap between germline ends came to 9 bases. The germline V gene has CDR1 LNHNV and CDR2 YYDKDF (reference sequence). The CDR3 is 14 amino acids. The CDR3 region is CATSRARPDNEQFF. The CDR3 nucleotides are TGTGCCACCAGCAGAGCCCGCCCCGACAATGAGCAGTTCTTC.

This clonotype occurred many times. This rearrangement joins TRBV7-3 to TRBJ2-1; TRBD2 agrees at 9 bases. This CDR3 spans 18 amino acids. V was clipped by 5 bases and J by 7 bases; unmatched bases: 18. Germline CDR1 SGHTA, CDR2 FQGTGA. The CDR3 sequence: CASSILPRGLAGVNEQFF. CDR3 nucleotide sequence: TGTGCCAGCAGCATCCTTCCCAGGGGATTAGCGGGAGTAAATGAGCAGTTCTTC.

On this clonotype itself: A much larger clone sits a single nucleotide away, making a read error possible. J is TRBJ1-2 and V is TRBV29-1, with 7 nucleotides matching TRBD1. With V trimmed by 5 bases and J by 6 bases, 12 bases remained unmatched. This CDR3 is built from 14 residues. CDR1 is SQVTM, CDR2 ANQGSEA, per germline. The CDR3 DNA reads as TGCAGCGTTACAGGGGTTCAGGGAGGCAATGGCTACACCTTC. Its protein product is CSVTGVQGGNGYTF.

At least ten counts were recorded for this clonotype. The V gene is TRBV20-1, the J gene TRBJ2-1; 9 bases agree with TRBD2. The CDR3 contains 17 residues. The junction had 14 bases not matched to a gene; V was cut back by 0 bases and J by 8 bases. Germline V gene lookup returns CDR1 DFQATT and CDR2 SNEGSKA (reference sequence). The CDR3 nucleotides read TGCAGTGCTAGAGATTTGAGCGGGAGGCAGGGTTTTGATGAGCAGTTCTTC. Its translation: CSARDLSGRQGFDEQFF.

This sequence joins TRBV12-3 or TRBV12-4 and TRBJ1-1, with D possibly matching TRBD1 (5 bases). Trimming stripped 3 bases from V and 4 bases from J, with 9 bases between. CDR3 length: 13 amino acids. The CDR3 is CASSFGTATEAFF. The CDR3 DNA follows: TGTGCCAGCAGTTTTGGGACGGCCACTGAAGCTTTCTTT.

This clonotype appeared many times. The rearrangement links TRBV4-1 to TRBJ2-3; no firm D call. This CDR3 comprises 13 residues. CDR1 and CDR2 (germline): MGHRA, YSYEKL. V was clipped by 3 bases and J by 1 base, with 5 bases between them. The CDR3 DNA reads TGCGCCAGCAGCCACCAGGGCACAGATACGCAGTATTTT. It translates to CASSHQGTDTQYF.

For the CDR3, the DNA is TGTGCCAGCAGTCAAGACTCCCTTCGGACGCAGTATTTT. Translation: CASSQDSLRTQYF. The chain recombines TRBV2 with TRBJ2-3; no definite D call. The germline V gene encodes CDR1 SNHLY and CDR2 FYNNEI. V dropped 5 bases and J dropped 9 bases, with 15 bases sitting between them. The CDR3 covers 13 residues.

This clonotype was counted many times. The V call is TRBV12-3 or TRBV12-4, the J call TRBJ1-6, with 10 positions matching TRBD1. Trimming at V came to 6 bases and at J to 10 bases, leaving 6 bases not matched to a gene. This CDR3 has 14 amino acids. The CDR3 reads CASSWTGGYSPLHF. CDR3 in DNA: TGTGCCAGCAGCTGGACAGGGGGGTACTCACCCCTCCACTTT.

In its sample, this clonotype was seen many times. The chain joins TRBV5-1 to TRBJ2-1; TRBD1 matches 7 bases. The CDR3 is 14 residues long. J gave up 6 bases and V 2 bases, and 5 bases lay outside the gene matches. Per the germline V gene, CDR1 is SGHRS and CDR2 is YFSETQ. CDR3 nucleotides: TGCGCCAGCAGCTTTCCTTCAGGGGGCAATGAGCAGTTCTTC. This gives the protein CASSFPSGGNEQFF.

The chain links TRBV28 to TRBJ2-7; D unresolved. Between the trimmed V and J ends, which lost 6 bases and 0 bases, there was a span of 12 bases. The CDR3 is 14 amino acids. CDR1 and CDR2 (germline): MDHEN, SYDVKM. This chain's CDR3 is CASRPVAHSYEQYF. The CDR3 DNA reads TGTGCCAGCAGGCCAGTCGCTCACTCCTACGAGCAGTACTTC.

This clonotype was seen repeatedly, ten times or more. This rearrangement joins TRBV24-1 to TRBJ1-1; the D gene is possibly TRBD1 (5 bases). This CDR3 region has 11 residues. Germline loops: CDR1 KGHDR, CDR2 SFDVKD. Trimming shortened V by 7 bases and J by 5 bases, and 7 bases separated the two germline ends. The CDR3 DNA is TGTGCCACCAGCCGGGGGACTGAAGCTTTCTTT. Protein: CATSRGTEAFF.

The sample holds many counts of this clonotype. This rearrangement joins TRBV5-1 to TRBJ2-5, with 8 bases fitting TRBD2. CDR1 SGHRS and CDR2 YFSETQ come from the germline V gene. The CDR3 sequence is 15 residues long. V shed 7 bases, J shed 5 bases, and the junction held 13 bases outside the gene matches. The CDR3 here is CASQEGAGVVETQYF. CDR3 sequence (DNA): TGCGCCAGCCAGGAGGGAGCGGGAGTAGTGGAGACCCAGTACTTC.

This clonotype was counted many times. The rearrangement links TRBV12-3 or TRBV12-4 to TRBJ2-1; TRBD2 is a possible D gene (6 bases). The CDR3 extends over 17 amino acids. With 0 bases removed from V and 2 bases from J, the gap between germline ends came to 14 bases. CDR3 residues: CASSLAQLARAYNEQFF. CDR3 DNA sequence: TGTGCCAGCAGTTTAGCGCAGCTAGCGAGGGCCTACAATGAGCAGTTCTTC.

This clonotype was recorded at least ten times. The chain combines TRBV5-1 with TRBJ2-3, with 7 positions matching TRBD2. The V and J ends lost 2 bases and 0 bases, in that order; junction bases with no gene match: 6. From germline, CDR1 is SGHRS and CDR2 YFSETQ. The CDR3 extends over 16 amino acids. CDR3 sequence reads: CASSFKLATSTDTQYF. Here the CDR3 DNA reads TGCGCCAGCAGCTTCAAACTAGCGACTAGCACAGATACGCAGTATTTT.

The rearrangement uses TRBV6-5 and TRBJ2-1, with D possibly TRBD2 on 6 matching bases. This CDR3 comprises 13 residues. V was pared by 6 bases and J by 5 bases, with 11 bases between. Germline V CDR1 and CDR2: MNHEY, SVGAGI. In DNA form, the CDR3 reads TGTGCCAGCAGAAAGACTAGTAACAATGAGCAGTTCTTC. This gives the protein CASRKTSNNEQFF.